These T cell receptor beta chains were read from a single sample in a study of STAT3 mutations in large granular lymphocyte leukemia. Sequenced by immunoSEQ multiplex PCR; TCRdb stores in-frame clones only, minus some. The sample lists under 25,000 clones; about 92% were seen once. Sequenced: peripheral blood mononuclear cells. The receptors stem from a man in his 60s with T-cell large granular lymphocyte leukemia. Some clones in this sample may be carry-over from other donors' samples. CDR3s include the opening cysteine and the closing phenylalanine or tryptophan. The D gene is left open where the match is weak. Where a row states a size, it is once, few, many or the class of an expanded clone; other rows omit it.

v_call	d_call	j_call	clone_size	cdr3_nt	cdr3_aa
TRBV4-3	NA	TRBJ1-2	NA	TGCGCCAGCAGCCAAGATCCCAGGGTTTCCTATGGCTACACCTTC	CASSQDPRVSYGYTF
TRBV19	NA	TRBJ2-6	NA	TGTGCCAGTAGTATATATCGGGAAAGCAGGGGGGCCAACGTCCTGACTTTC	CASSIYRESRGANVLTF
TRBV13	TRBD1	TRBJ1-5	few	TGTGCCAGCAGCTTAGGACAGGGGTATCAGCCCCAGCATTTT	CASSLGQGYQPQHF
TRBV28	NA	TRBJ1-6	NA	TGTGCCAGCAGTTTATCTGCGGGGGCTCTCTATAATTCACCCCTCCACTTT	CASSLSAGALYNSPLHF
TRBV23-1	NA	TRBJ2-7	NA	TGCGCCAGCAACCGGGACACCCCCTACGAGCAGTACTTC	CASNRDTPYEQYF
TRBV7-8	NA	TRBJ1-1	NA	TGTGCCAGCAGCTCGGGGCGGGGGAACACTGAAGCTTTCTTT	CASSSGRGNTEAFF
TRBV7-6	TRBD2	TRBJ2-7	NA	TGTGCCAGCAGCTTAGGTGCGGGAGCGGACGAGCAGTACTTC	CASSLGAGADEQYF
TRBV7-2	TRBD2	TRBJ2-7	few	TGTGCCAGCAGAGCGACTAGCGCCCGTGAGTACTTC	CASRATSAREYF
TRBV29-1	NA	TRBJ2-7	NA	TGCAGCGTTGGGGGCGGGGACGGCTACGAGCAGTACTTC	CSVGGGDGYEQYF
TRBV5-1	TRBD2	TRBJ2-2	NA	TGCGCCAGCAGCCGAGAAACTAGCGGGAGGTCAGGGGAGCTGTTTTTT	CASSRETSGRSGELFF
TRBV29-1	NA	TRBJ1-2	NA	TGCAGCGTTGAACAAGAGGCATCCTATGGCTACACCTTC	CSVEQEASYGYTF
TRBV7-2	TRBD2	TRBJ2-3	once	TGTGCCAGCAGCTCGGGACTAGCGGGAGGGCCGGGGGATACGCAGTATTTT	CASSSGLAGGPGDTQYF
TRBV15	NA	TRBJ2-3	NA	TGTGCCACCAGCAGAGATATGGTTTCTAGCACAGATACGCAGTATTTT	CATSRDMVSSTDTQYF
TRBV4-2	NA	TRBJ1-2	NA	TGTGCCAGCAGCCAAGGAGGGTGGGTAAATAGCGGCGATGGCTACACCTTC	CASSQGGWVNSGDGYTF
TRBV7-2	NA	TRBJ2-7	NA	TGTGCCAGCAGCTTAGTAGCGGCCTCCTACGAGCAGTACTTC	CASSLVAASYEQYF
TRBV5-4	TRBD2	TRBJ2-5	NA	TGTGCCAGCAGCTTTCCGGGACTAGCGGGAGGGCCGGGGGAGGAGACCCAGTACTTC	CASSFPGLAGGPGEETQYF
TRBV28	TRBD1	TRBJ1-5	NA	TGTGCCAGCAGGGGACAGGGGCTCAATCAGCCCCAGCATTTT	CASRGQGLNQPQHF
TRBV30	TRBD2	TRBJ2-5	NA	TGTGCCTGGAGTGCACTAGCGGCCATAGGGTACCAAGAGACCCAGTACTTC	CAWSALAAIGYQETQYF
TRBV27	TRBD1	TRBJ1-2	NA	TGTGCCAGCAGCACGGACAGGGCGGGTGGCTACACCTTC	CASSTDRAGGYTF
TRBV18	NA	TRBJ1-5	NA	TGTGCCAGCGGGACCGGGGCCCAGCCCCAGCATTTT	CASGTGAQPQHF
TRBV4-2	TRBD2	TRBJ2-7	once	TGTGCCAGCAGCCAAGATACGGGAGGGGGGTACGAGCAGTACTTC	CASSQDTGGGYEQYF
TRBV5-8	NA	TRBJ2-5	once	TGTGCCAGCAGCTTGGGCCAGACCCAAGAGACCCAGTACTTC	CASSLGQTQETQYF
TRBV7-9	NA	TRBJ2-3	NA	TGTGCCAGCAGCTTTTTAGTCCGGGGAGATACGCAGTATTTT	CASSFLVRGDTQYF
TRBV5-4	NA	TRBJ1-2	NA	TGTGCCAGCAGCTTTTTCCTTACCGGGGCGCGGGGCTACACCTTC	CASSFFLTGARGYTF
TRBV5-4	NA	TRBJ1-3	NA	TGTGCCAGCAGCTATTGGGGGGCGAGAGGAAACACCATATATTTT	CASSYWGARGNTIYF
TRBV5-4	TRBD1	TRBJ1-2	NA	TGTGCCAGCAGCCGAAACGGACAGGGGGCGGGTGGCTACACCTTC	CASSRNGQGAGGYTF
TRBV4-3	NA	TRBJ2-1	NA	TGCGCCAGCAGCCGGGGGACAACTATAGGGCTGATACGGCAGTTCTTC	CASSRGTTIGLIRQFF
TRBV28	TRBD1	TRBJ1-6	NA	TGTGCCAGCAGGACGGGGGACAGAATTTCACCCCTCCACTTT	CASRTGDRISPLHF
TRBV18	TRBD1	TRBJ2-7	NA	TGTGCCAGCTCACCGCCGGGACAGGGCTACGAGCAGTACTTC	CASSPPGQGYEQYF
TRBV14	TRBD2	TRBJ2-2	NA	TGTGCCAGCAGCCAAGATCGCGGACTAGCAGCCAACACCGGGGAGCTGTTTTTT	CASSQDRGLAANTGELFF
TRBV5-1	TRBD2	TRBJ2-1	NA	TGCGCCAGCAGCTTGATAGCGGGTGAGGATGAGCAGTTCTTC	CASSLIAGEDEQFF